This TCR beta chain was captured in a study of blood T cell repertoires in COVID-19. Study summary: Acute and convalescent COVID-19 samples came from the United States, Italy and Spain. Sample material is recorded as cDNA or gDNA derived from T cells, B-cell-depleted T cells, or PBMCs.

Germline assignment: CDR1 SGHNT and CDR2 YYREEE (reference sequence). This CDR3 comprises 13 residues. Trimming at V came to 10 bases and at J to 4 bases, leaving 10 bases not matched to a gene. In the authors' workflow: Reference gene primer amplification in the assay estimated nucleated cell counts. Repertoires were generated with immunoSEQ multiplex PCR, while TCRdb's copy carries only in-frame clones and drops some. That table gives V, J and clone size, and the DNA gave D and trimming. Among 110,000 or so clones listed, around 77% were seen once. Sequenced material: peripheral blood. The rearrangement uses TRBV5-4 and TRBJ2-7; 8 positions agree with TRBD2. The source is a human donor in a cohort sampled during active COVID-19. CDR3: CASGIAGTYEQYF. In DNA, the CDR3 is TGTGCCTCCGGGATAGCGGGAACTTACGAGCAGTACTTC.